The present entry profiles one TCR beta chain with its context. TCRdb's copy holds only in-frame clones and misses some; the assay was immunoSEQ multiplex PCR. The sample shows 350,000 or so clones, about 90% of them seen only once. The sample belongs to a study of blood T cell repertoires in COVID-19. Across the whole study: The United States, Italy and Spain supplied acute and convalescent COVID-19 samples.

V dropped 4 bases and J dropped 8; count of bases not matched to a gene: 13. Germline CDR1 reads MDHEN; CDR2 reads SYDVKM. The CDR3 covers 17 residues. Within 2 weeks of study entry, exposed participants had contacted a PCR-confirmed or clinician-diagnosed COVID-19 case. The rearrangement links TRBV28 to TRBJ1-4, with 10 bases matching TRBD1. Sequenced sample: PBMCs or T cells enriched from blood (not recorded which). The receptor was derived from a woman aged 25 to 39 who had been exposed to COVID-19. The CDR3 reads CASSSPGTGVGREKLFF. The DNA of the CDR3 is TGTGCCAGCAGTTCCCCCGGGACAGGGGTAGGGAGAGAAAAACTGTTTTTT.